The source of this T cell receptor (beta chain) is a study of cytomegalovirus exposure and HLA in healthy donors (dated by TCRdb to the late 2010s). Study-wide context: In an earlier analysis of about 560 of the donors, 250 to 350 Gb of sequence data and 90 million to 120 million unique TCR beta sequences from 150 million to 200 million T cells were reported. In a later genetic analysis, genome-wide SNP genotypes for about 60% of the 666 donors were used, and that subset was treated as a discovery cohort. HLA typing included class I and class II loci at four-digit resolution. Besides the first cohort of more than 650 subjects, a separate validation cohort made up of 120 different subjects was used. In an earlier analysis of about 590 of the donors, high-throughput TCR beta sequencing was used to judge whether each TCR beta V gene segment behaved as functional or pseudogenic. The T cell repertoires of several hundred subjects were profiled by immunosequencing and related to cytomegalovirus serostatus. On average, roughly 240,000 unique TCR beta nucleotide sequences were sequenced per donor among roughly 430 genotyped donors of the cohort, with 15% to 20% of those sequences being non-productive. Roughly five DR-DQ haplotypes were handled as single units for association and clustering, since linkage in the cohort was strong. All discovery cohort repertoires had been generated on a single sequencing platform. High-throughput TCR immunosequencing, statistical association of individual TCRs with disease status, and machine learning were combined to predict cytomegalovirus infection status. Roughly 310 gigabases of sequencing data and 78 million or so unique TCR sequences were included in an early release covering several hundred HLA-typed donors. The aim of the study was to test whether cataloging public T cell receptors could identify signatures of past pathogen exposure. Donor age, sex, ethnicity and CMV serostatus were collected together with the repertoire data. A later analysis re-examined previously published TCR beta repertoires from several hundred donors and added high-resolution HLA genotyping to investigate patterns of TCR occurrence. Typing coverage differed by locus: A, B, C, DRB1 and DQB1 were typed in about 629-640 donors, DQA1 in about 550, DPA1 in approximately 610, and DPB1 in 472. Of the 300 to 500 genotyped donors, less than 85% were placed in the genetic ancestry cluster associated with self-reported Caucasian donors. The later analysis used no new phenotypic data to find candidate immune exposures, relying instead on TCR beta sequences and their occurrence across donors. Results and caveats for the whole study, not just this receptor: Compared with the approximately 670-donor mean, donors in an Asian-associated ancestry cluster had fewer N-insertions in productive TCRs, according to a later genetic analysis. In the study, 150 to 200 TCR beta chains were listed as associated with cytomegalovirus. Approximately 18 rarely observed V segments, including chromosome 9 orphons, were excluded from the earlier analysis of approximately 500 of the donors because counts were too low. In a later genetic analysis, a missense DCLRE1C variant was associated with V-gene and J-gene trimming of TCR beta chains, and the association was replicated in an independent cohort. This cohort had only TCR beta chains sequenced, and the lack of alpha or paired-chain data limited which features could be detected. Linkage disequilibrium might explain the correlated functional status among segregating V segments, but an unknown experimental factor could not be ruled out. Presence/absence analyses assumed roughly uniform sequencing depth across donors, an assumption that may not hold. When HLA alleles, especially DR and DQ, strongly co-occurred, TCR associations were difficult to assign to individual alleles. CMV serostatus was the only immune exposure information available for the cohort. According to the authors, the approach could potentially be generalized to other disease states and immunological phenotypes. A further reported finding was that TCR beta sequences accurately predicted the HLA-A and HLA-B alleles for most subjects in the first cohort. Because some donors lacked HLA typing at each locus, the association tests relied only on the typed subset. A few of the identified cytomegalovirus-associated TCR beta chains were confirmed in vitro to be specific for cytomegalovirus antigens. A later analysis associated 15,000 or so TCR beta sequences with specific HLA alleles at a false discovery rate of 0.05. Several of the top co-occurrence clusters appeared to be linked to parvovirus B19, influenza, CMV and Epstein-Barr virus, according to a later analysis. Because the 87-base-pair reads could not distinguish some IMGT-functional V segments, including TRBV6-2 and TRBV6-3, those segments were excluded. In a later analysis, most CMV-associated TCR beta chains were found to appear HLA-restricted, with HLA associations seemingly driven largely by CMV exposure. According to a later analysis, TCR association rates differed among HLA loci, with DRB1 alleles showing the most associated TCRs and HLA-C alleles showing the fewest. In an earlier analysis of 587 of the donors, most TCR beta V segments appeared in productive rearrangements about 90% or about 30% of the time, broadly matching IMGT annotations. The classifier was reported to diagnose cytomegalovirus status with high specificity and sensitivity in both the original and validation cohorts. A later analysis found that HLA-associated TCR beta chains were more clonally expanded and had lower generation probabilities than equally common non-associated chains. The sequencing pipeline was judged likely to have produced a cluster of highly shared sequence variants as a technical artifact. Most TCR sequences were seen in very few donors, while some public TCRs were found in many individuals.

A word on this clone: It has no known antigen specificity. Base qualities were left out, and no much larger clone turns up one base away.

Library method: the immunoSEQ multiplex PCR assay. The multiplex PCR relied on a mix of 60 forward primers for TCR Vbeta segments and 13 reverse primers for TCR Jbeta segments. The CDR3 region of rearranged TCR beta genes was amplified from genomic DNA with a multiplex PCR assay. The Illumina HiSeq System was used to sequence the amplified TCR beta libraries as 87-base-pair reads. The study's own analysis went as follows. Across the 700 or so repertoires, a later analysis counted tens of millions of unique TCR beta chains, 9.5 million to 13 million of which were shared by at least two donors. To remove PCR and sequencing errors, raw reads were error-corrected and collapsed into unique sequences using a nearest-neighbor algorithm that merged closely related sequences. Alignment of CDR3 sequences to IMGT reference sequences was used to assign V, D and J gene segments. For a sequence to be retained, at least a six-nucleotide match to both a V gene segment and a J gene segment was required. Rearrangements were called productive when the CDR3 lacked stop codons and stayed in frame with V and J; all others were non-productive. Following IMGT convention, CDR3 was defined as the stretch from the second conserved V-encoded cysteine up to the conserved J-encoded phenylalanine. In an earlier analysis of more than 550 of the donors, sequences lacking an unambiguous match to a single V gene segment were excluded. An earlier analysis of several hundred of the donors classified V segments as functional when productive rearrangements were above 56.7% and as segregating when the standard deviation between donors was above 5%. A statistical classification framework was developed to diagnose cytomegalovirus status using the catalog of TCR beta chain sequences. In a later analysis, V and J genes were assigned by comparing TCR nucleotide sequences against IMGT/GENE-DB human TR gene sequences. Using the TCRdist pipeline, a later analysis assigned CDR3 sequences along with most-parsimonious VDJ recombination scenarios. In a later analysis, each TCR beta chain was defined by its CDR3 amino acid sequence together with its V-gene family, and reads without a unique V-gene family were excluded. A later analysis removed several hundred highly shared, low-generation-probability nucleotide sequences to deal with suspected cross-contamination and a sequencing artifact. For each public chain, a later analysis derived a clonal expansion index from normalized ranks of inferred template counts within each repertoire. In a later analysis, generation probabilities were computed with a VDJ recombination model fitted to out-of-frame rearrangements, and the resulting probabilities were checked against IGoR. In a later analysis, hypergeometric tests were used to score TCR-TCR, TCR-HLA and TCR-CMV co-occurrence, with a repertoire-size bias correction applied to TCR pairs. A later analysis estimated false discovery rates by permuting HLA or CMV assignments 20 times. In a later analysis, co-occurring TCRs were grouped with DBSCAN, and TCRdist sequence similarity was added when clustering was performed within HLA-allele-positive subsets. Repertoires with fewer than 30,000 or more than 120,000 public chains, plus five repertoires with anomalous nucleotide sharing, were excluded from co-occurrence clustering. Held by TCRdb, this immuneACCESS table contains in-frame sequences only and omits some clones. Under half of the omission traces to an unresolved V gene where checked; the cause of the rest is unknown. Clone size and the V and J calls come from that table; the DNA yielded D and trimming. Present in this sample are fewer than 150,000 clones, about 74% of which were seen just once. Jointly, the top ten make up over 3% of the sample.

The cohort was made up of hundreds of healthy bone marrow donors. All cohort members were sampled while nominally healthy, although unrecorded immune exposures were likely present. The donor was CMV seronegative and belonged to the group of roughly 330 seronegative cohort members. Each donor provided a peripheral blood sample, and peripheral blood mononuclear cells were used for TCR beta sequencing. Genomic DNA was extracted from the blood cell samples with the Qiagen DNeasy Blood Extraction Kit. Reading from cysteine to phenylalanine, the CDR3 counts 14 amino acids. Just the 42-base CDR3 DNA is kept, in frame starting at base 1. CDR1 and CDR2 were assigned from the germline V gene as SGHTA and FQGTGA. V was cut back by 5 bases and J by 5 bases, leaving a gap of 14 bases between them.

The chain couples TRBV7-3 to TRBJ2-3, and the D gene may be TRBD2, 6 bases matching. Source material: PBMCs. This clonotype was obtained from a man between 40 and 49 years old in good health and CMV-seronegative. This receptor has the CDR3 CASSPAGGQDTQYF. In nucleotide form, the sequence is TGTGCCAGCAGCCCGGCCGGAGGGCAAGATACGCAGTATTTT.